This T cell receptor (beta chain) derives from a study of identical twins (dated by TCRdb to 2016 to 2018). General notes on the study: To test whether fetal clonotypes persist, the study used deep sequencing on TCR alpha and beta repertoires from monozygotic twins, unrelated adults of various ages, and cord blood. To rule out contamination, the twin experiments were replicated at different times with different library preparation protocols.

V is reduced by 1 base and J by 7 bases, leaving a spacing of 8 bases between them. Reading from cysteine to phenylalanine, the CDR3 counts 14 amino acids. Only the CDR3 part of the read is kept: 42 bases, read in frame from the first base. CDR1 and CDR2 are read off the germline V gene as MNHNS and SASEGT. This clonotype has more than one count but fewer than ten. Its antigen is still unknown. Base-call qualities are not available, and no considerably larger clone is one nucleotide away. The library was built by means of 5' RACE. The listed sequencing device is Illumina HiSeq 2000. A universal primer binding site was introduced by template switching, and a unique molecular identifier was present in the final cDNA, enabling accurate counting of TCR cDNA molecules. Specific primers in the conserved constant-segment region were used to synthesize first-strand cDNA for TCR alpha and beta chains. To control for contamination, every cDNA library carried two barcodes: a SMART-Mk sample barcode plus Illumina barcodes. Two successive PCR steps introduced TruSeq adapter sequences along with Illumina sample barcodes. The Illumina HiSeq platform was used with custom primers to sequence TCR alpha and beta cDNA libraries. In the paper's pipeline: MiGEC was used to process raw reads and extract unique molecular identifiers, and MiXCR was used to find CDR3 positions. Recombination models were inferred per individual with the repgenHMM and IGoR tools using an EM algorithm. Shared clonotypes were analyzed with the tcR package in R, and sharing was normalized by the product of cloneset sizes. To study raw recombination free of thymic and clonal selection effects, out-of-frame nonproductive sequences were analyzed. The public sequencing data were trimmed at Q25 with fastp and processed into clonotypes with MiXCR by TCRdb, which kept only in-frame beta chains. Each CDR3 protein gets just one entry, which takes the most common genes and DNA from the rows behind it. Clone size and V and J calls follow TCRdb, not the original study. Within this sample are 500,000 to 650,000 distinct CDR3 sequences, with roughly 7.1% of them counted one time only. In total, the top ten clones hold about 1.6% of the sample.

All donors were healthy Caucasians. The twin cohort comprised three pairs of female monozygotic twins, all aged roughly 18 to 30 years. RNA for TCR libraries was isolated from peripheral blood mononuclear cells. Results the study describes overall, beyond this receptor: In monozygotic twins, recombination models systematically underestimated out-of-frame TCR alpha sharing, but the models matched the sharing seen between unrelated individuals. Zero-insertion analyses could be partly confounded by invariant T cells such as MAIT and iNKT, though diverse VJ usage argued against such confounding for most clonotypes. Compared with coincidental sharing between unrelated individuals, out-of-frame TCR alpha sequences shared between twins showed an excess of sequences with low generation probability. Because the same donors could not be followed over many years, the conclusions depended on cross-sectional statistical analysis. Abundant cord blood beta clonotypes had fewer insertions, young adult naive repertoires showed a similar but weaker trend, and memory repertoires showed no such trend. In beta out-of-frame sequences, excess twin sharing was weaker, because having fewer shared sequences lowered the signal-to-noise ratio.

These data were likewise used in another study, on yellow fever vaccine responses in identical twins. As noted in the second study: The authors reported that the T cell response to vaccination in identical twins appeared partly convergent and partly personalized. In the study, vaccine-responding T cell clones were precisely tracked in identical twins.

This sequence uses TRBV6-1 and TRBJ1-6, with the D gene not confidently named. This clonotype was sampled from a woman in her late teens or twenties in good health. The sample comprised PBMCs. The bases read TGTGCCAGCAGTGAAGTGATCATAAATTCACCCCTCCACTTT. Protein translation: CASSEVIINSPLHF.